The 29 T cell receptor beta chains listed next were all sequenced from one sample in a study of cytomegalovirus exposure and HLA in healthy donors. TCRdb's copy holds only in-frame clones and misses some; the assay was immunoSEQ multiplex PCR. Among approximately 100,000 clones listed, roughly 92% were seen once. Sequenced sample: PBMCs. The receptors here all came from a woman in her thirties in good health and CMV-seropositive.

The chain combines TRBV7-2 with TRBJ2-7; TRBD2 agrees at 14 bases. CDR3 length equals 16 residues. The germline V gene encodes CDR1 SGHTA and CDR2 FQGNSA. Trimming removed 5 bases from V and 5 bases from J; junction bases left unmatched: 8. Here the CDR3 DNA reads TGTGCCAGCAGCATAGAACCGGGACTAGCGGGAGACGAGCAGTACTTC. It yields the protein CASSIEPGLAGDEQYF.

V gene TRBV28 combines with J gene TRBJ1-4; perhaps TRBD1 as D (6 bases). The germline CDR1 and CDR2 sequences are MDHEN and SYDVKM. The CDR3 extends over 14 amino acids. V lost 6 bases and J lost 4, with 12 bases in between. For the CDR3, the DNA is TGTGCCAGCAGCCCGGACAGTCTTAATGAAAAACTGTTTTTT. It yields the protein CASSPDSLNEKLFF.

V and J are TRBV10-3 and TRBJ2-1; 11 bases align to TRBD2. The V gene end was trimmed by 4 bases and the J gene end by 7 bases; junction bases not matched to a gene: 9. Germline V lookup: CDR1 ENHRY, CDR2 SYGVKD. This CDR3 comprises 16 residues. The CDR3 nucleotides read TGTGCCATCAGTGCGGCGCTAGCGGGAGGCATAAATGAGCAGTTCTTC. Translated: CAISAALAGGINEQFF.

J is TRBJ2-2 and V is TRBV5-6; TRBD1 agrees at 7 bases. CDR3 length: 15 residues. CDR1 is SGHDT, CDR2 YYEEEE, per germline. V was pared by 1 base and J by 3 bases, with 3 bases of the junction left unmatched. DNA of the CDR3: TGTGCCAGCAGCTTGTATACAGGGGACACCGGGGAGCTGTTTTTT. This translates into CASSLYTGDTGELFF.

The CDR3 reads CASSPPSLPGEQYF. CDR3 nucleotides: TGTGCCAGCAGCCCCCCGAGCCTACCCGGGGAGCAGTACTTC. The rearrangement joins TRBV7-2 to TRBJ2-7; D gene unclear. V shed 5 bases and J shed 7 bases, with 18 bases lying between them. CDR1 and CDR2 (germline): SGHTA, FQGNSA. This CDR3 has 14 residues.

The rearrangement joins TRBV19 to TRBJ2-7, with TRBD1 identical over 7 bases. CDR1 is LNHDA, CDR2 SQIVND, per germline (reference sequence). There are 15 residues in the CDR3. The J segment lost 1 base and the V segment lost 4 bases, leaving 7 bases of the junction unmatched. In nucleotides, the CDR3 is TGTGCCAGTAGTACCCCCGGACAGGCGTCCTACGAGCAGTACTTC. Encoded protein: CASSTPGQASYEQYF. The variable domain in full, completed from reference TRBV19 and TRBJ2-7, reads DGGITQSPKYLFRKEGQNVTLSCEQNLNHDAMYWYRQDPGQGLRLIYYSQIVNDFQKGDIAEGYSVSREKKESFPLTVTSAQKNPTAFYLCASSTPGQASYEQYFGPGTRLTVT.

The chain joins TRBV10-2 to TRBJ2-5; TRBD2 aligns across 8 bases. The CDR3 contains 16 residues. CDR1 and CDR2 (germline): WSHSY, SAAADI. J gave up 2 bases and V 8 bases, and 13 bases lay outside the gene matches. CDR3 amino acids: CASRRREAGEQETQYF. The CDR3, as DNA: TGCGCCAGCCGACGCAGGGAAGCGGGAGAACAAGAGACCCAGTACTTC.

The J gene is TRBJ2-3, the V gene TRBV14; weak D call: TRBD2 (7 bases). The length of the CDR3 is 15 residues. From germline, CDR1 is SGHDN and CDR2 FVKESK. V lost 1 base and J lost 8, with 16 bases in between. CDR3 residues: CASSQARAGAGTQYF. In nucleotides, the CDR3 is TGTGCCAGCAGCCAAGCCCGGGCGGGGGCAGGTACGCAGTATTTT.

CDR3 loop: CASSLGAGWDTEAFF. For the CDR3, the DNA is TGCGCCAGCAGCCTAGGGGCAGGGTGGGACACTGAAGCTTTCTTT. V and J are TRBV5-1 and TRBJ1-1, with a weak D call TRBD1 (5 bases). Germline CDR1 is SGHRS and CDR2 is YFSETQ. The CDR3 is 15 residues long. The V and J ends lost 4 bases and 3 bases respectively, with 16 bases between them. Drawing the rest from reference TRBV5-1 and TRBJ1-1, the complete variable domain is KAGVTQTPRYLIKTRGQQVTLSCSPISGHRSVSWYQQTPGQGLQFLFEYFSETQRNKGNFPGRFSGRQFSNSRSEMNVSTLELGDSALYLCASSLGAGWDTEAFFGQGTRLTVV.

The V and J genes are TRBV4-1 and TRBJ1-2; D is uncertain. The CDR3 sequence is 14 residues long. In germline, CDR1 is MGHRA, CDR2 YSYEKL. Trimming pared 0 bases from V and 3 bases from J, leaving 8 bases between. For the CDR3, the DNA is TGCGCCAGCAGCCAAGATCCGGGTGACTATGGCTACACCTTC. It encodes CASSQDPGDYGYTF.

The chain employs TRBV7-3 and TRBJ2-1, with 9 bases that match TRBD2. Per the germline V gene, CDR1 is SGHTA and CDR2 is FQGTGA. V was pared by 5 bases and J by 13 bases, with 6 bases of the junction left unmatched. The CDR3 is 12 residues long. CDR3 amino acids: CASSDTSGSQFF. CDR3 nucleotide sequence: TGTGCCAGCAGCGACACTAGCGGGTCACAGTTCTTC.

This chain connects TRBV28 to TRBJ1-1, with 9 bases fitting TRBD1. CDR3 size: 16 residues. Trimming removed 6 bases from V and 0 bases from J; junction bases left unmatched: 8. Germline loops: CDR1 MDHEN, CDR2 SYDVKM. CDR3 region: CASSQTGGGMNTEAFF. CDR3 coding DNA: TGTGCCAGCAGCCAAACAGGGGGCGGCATGAACACTGAAGCTTTCTTT.

The chain combines TRBV30 with TRBJ1-4, with 7 bases that match TRBD1. Germline values: CDR1 GTSNPN, CDR2 SVGIG (reference sequence). Unmatched junction bases numbered 12, after V lost 0 bases and J lost 2 bases. CDR3 size: 18 residues. CDR3 nucleotide sequence: TGTGCCTGGAGTGTGTTAAGGACAGGCAGGCCCACTAATGAAAAACTGTTTTTT. It specifies CAWSVLRTGRPTNEKLFF. Together with reference TRBV30 and TRBJ1-4, the CDR3 gives the full variable domain: SQTIHQWPATLVQPVGSPLSLECTVEGTSNPNLYWYRQAAGRGLQLLFYSVGIGQISSEVPQNLSASRPQDRQFILSSKKLLLSDSGFYLCAWSVLRTGRPTNEKLFFGSGTQLSVL.

The CDR3 coding sequence is TGTGCCAGCAGCTCCCCGTTATATCGGAGCTCCTACGAGCAGTACTTC. Its protein product is CASSSPLYRSSYEQYF. The genes are TRBV28 and TRBJ2-7; D not resolved. Per germline, CDR1 MDHEN and CDR2 SYDVKM. The CDR3 is made up of 16 amino acids. V shed 6 bases and J shed 0 bases, with 18 bases lying between them.

This chain connects TRBV7-9 to TRBJ2-4; 11 bases agree with TRBD1. The CDR3 contains 16 residues. Germline CDR1 and CDR2: SEHNR and FQNEAQ (reference sequence). V shed 5 bases and J 6 bases; nucleotides not matched to a gene: 9. DNA of the CDR3: TGTGCCAGCAGCCGCCTGGGACAGGGGGTGAGAAACATTCAGTACTTC. As protein: CASSRLGQGVRNIQYF.

V gene TRBV19 combines with J gene TRBJ2-1; TRBD2 agrees at 13 bases. Germline CDR1 reads LNHDA; CDR2 reads SQIVND (reference sequence). The CDR3 is 15 residues long. With 9 bases clipped from V and 8 bases from J, the junction kept 10 bases outside the gene matches. CDR3 in amino acids: CASRPKGLAGHEQFF. The CDR3 nucleotides are TGTGCCAGCCGGCCAAAGGGACTAGCGGGACATGAGCAGTTCTTC.

This chain uses TRBV7-8 with TRBJ2-7, with D maybe TRBD2 (6 bases). Germline V gives CDR1 SGHVS, CDR2 FQNEAQ. V was shortened by 3 bases and J by 3 bases, with 15 bases between the two germline ends. The length of the CDR3 is 15 residues. The DNA for the CDR3 is TGTGCCAGCAGCTTGGAGGGCCTTGCGAACTACGAGCAGTACTTC. It encodes CASSLEGLANYEQYF. The complete variable domain, with remaining parts taken from reference TRBV7-8 and TRBJ2-7, reads GAGVSQSPRYKVAKRGQDVALRCDPISGHVSLFWYQQALGQGPEFLTYFQNEAQLDKSGLPSDRFFAERPEGSVSTLKIQRTQQEDSAVYLCASSLEGLANYEQYFGPGTRLTVT.

The rearrangement uses TRBV5-1 and TRBJ1-2, with 8 bases fitting TRBD1. Germline-derived CDR1 and CDR2 are SGHRS and YFSETQ. Trimming cost V 0 bases and J 11 bases; bases outside gene matches: 3. The CDR3 is 12 residues long. This CDR3 reads CASSLGDRSYTF. The CDR3 bases are TGCGCCAGCAGCTTGGGGGACAGGTCTTACACCTTC.

V is TRBV28 and J is TRBJ1-2; 10 positions match TRBD1. The germline gives CDR1 MDHEN, CDR2 SYDVKM. This CDR3 is 14 amino acids long. The ends lost 3 bases at V and 5 bases at J; junction bases unmatched: 3. The CDR3 DNA is TGTGCCAGCAGTTTCGTGGACAGGGGGTATGGCTACACCTTC. This codes for CASSFVDRGYGYTF.

This chain connects TRBV4-3 to TRBJ2-6; TRBD1 might be the D (6 bases). CDR1 is LGHNA and CDR2 is YSLEER in the germline V gene. Trimming cost V 1 base and J 3 bases, with 16 bases left between them. The CDR3 runs 18 residues. CDR3 in amino acids: CASSQARGAGVGANVLTF. The CDR3 DNA is TGCGCCAGCAGCCAAGCCCGAGGGGCAGGGGTTGGGGCCAACGTCCTGACTTTC.

This clone has only a few counts. This chain links TRBV15 with TRBJ2-6, with D perhaps TRBD1 (6 bases). From germline, CDR1 is LNHNV and CDR2 YYDKDF (reference sequence). The CDR3 consists of 15 residues. The ends were cut back, 4 bases at V and 2 bases at J, with 9 bases in the middle. CDR3 amino acids: CATSTHRAGANVLTF. CDR3 sequence (DNA): TGTGCCACCAGCACCCACAGGGCTGGGGCCAACGTCCTGACTTTC.

This chain links TRBV5-6 with TRBJ1-2, with 7 nucleotides matching TRBD1. CDR1 is SGHDT, CDR2 YYEEEE, per germline. The CDR3 runs to 17 residues. V shed 5 bases and J 6 bases; nucleotides not matched to a gene: 19. CDR3 residues: CASRPSGGYKRVHGYTF. The CDR3, as DNA: TGTGCCAGCAGGCCTTCAGGGGGATATAAACGCGTTCATGGCTACACCTTC.

V gene TRBV7-9 combines with J gene TRBJ1-2; 10 bases are a match to TRBD1. Trimming cost V 5 bases and J 6 bases; bases outside gene matches: 12. Germline values: CDR1 SEHNR, CDR2 FQNEAQ (reference sequence). The length of the CDR3 is 16 residues. CDR3 in amino acids: CASSLIRDRGIHGYTF. The CDR3 DNA reads as TGTGCCAGCAGCCTAATTAGGGACAGGGGAATCCATGGCTACACCTTC.

This clone was seen only a few times. V and J are TRBV18 and TRBJ1-2; TRBD1 agrees at 7 bases. The CDR3 is 15 amino acids. Germline V gives CDR1 KGHSH, CDR2 LQKENI. With V trimmed by 5 bases and J by 2 bases, 8 bases remained unmatched. The CDR3 DNA reads TGTGCCAGCTCATCGACAGGGACTTGGAACTATGGCTACACCTTC. Amino acid sequence: CASSSTGTWNYGYTF. Full variable domain (remainder filled in from reference TRBV18 and TRBJ1-2): NAGVMQNPRHLVRRRGQEARLRCSPMKGHSHVYWYRQLPEEGLKFMVYLQKENIIDESGMPKERFSAEFPKEGPSILRIQQVVRGDSAAYFCASSSTGTWNYGYTFGSGTRLTVV.

The chain couples TRBV19 to TRBJ1-1; TRBD1 agrees at 7 bases. The J segment lost 0 bases and the V segment lost 6 bases, leaving 10 bases of the junction unmatched. This CDR3 is built from 16 residues. Germline V CDR1 and CDR2: LNHDA, SQIVND (reference sequence). In DNA form, the CDR3 reads TGTGCCAGTAGGCAGGGGGGTGGTATTATGAACACTGAAGCTTTCTTT. As protein: CASRQGGGIMNTEAFF.

This chain connects TRBV7-9 to TRBJ2-2; 7 bases are shared with TRBD2. V was pared by 8 bases and J by 5 bases, with 5 bases of the junction left unmatched. Germline CDR1 is SEHNR and CDR2 is FQNEAQ (reference sequence). CDR3 size: 13 residues. CDR3 loop: CASSGGRTGELFF. CDR3 coding DNA: TGTGCCAGCTCGGGAGGAAGGACCGGGGAGCTGTTTTTT.

This clone was observed a handful of times. The chain joins TRBV6-6 to TRBJ1-2; tentative D call: TRBD1 (5 bases). The CDR3 has 13 amino acids. Trimming cost V 2 bases and J 2 bases, with 6 bases left between them. Germline V gene lookup returns CDR1 MNHNY and CDR2 SVGAGI (reference sequence). The CDR3 reads CASSYGANYGYTF. CDR3 nucleotide sequence: TGTGCCAGCAGTTACGGGGCCAACTATGGCTACACCTTC.

This chain joins TRBV28 and TRBJ2-7, with 7 positions matching TRBD2. V trimming: 6 bases; J trimming: 2 bases; junction bases outside the gene matches: 4. The CDR3 has 13 amino acids. The germline V gene has CDR1 MDHEN and CDR2 SYDVKM. The CDR3 loop reads CASSGGNTYEQYF. The CDR3 DNA is TGTGCCAGCAGCGGGGGGAATACCTACGAGCAGTACTTC.

J is TRBJ2-1 and V is TRBV6-5; 10 bases align to TRBD2. V dropped 2 bases and J dropped 9; count of bases not matched to a gene: 7. Germline CDR1 reads MNHEY; CDR2 reads SVGAGI. The CDR3 has 15 residues. CDR3 nucleotide sequence: TGTGCCAGCAGTTACCCCGGGACTAGCGTTCCTGAGCAGTTCTTC. Its protein product is CASSYPGTSVPEQFF.